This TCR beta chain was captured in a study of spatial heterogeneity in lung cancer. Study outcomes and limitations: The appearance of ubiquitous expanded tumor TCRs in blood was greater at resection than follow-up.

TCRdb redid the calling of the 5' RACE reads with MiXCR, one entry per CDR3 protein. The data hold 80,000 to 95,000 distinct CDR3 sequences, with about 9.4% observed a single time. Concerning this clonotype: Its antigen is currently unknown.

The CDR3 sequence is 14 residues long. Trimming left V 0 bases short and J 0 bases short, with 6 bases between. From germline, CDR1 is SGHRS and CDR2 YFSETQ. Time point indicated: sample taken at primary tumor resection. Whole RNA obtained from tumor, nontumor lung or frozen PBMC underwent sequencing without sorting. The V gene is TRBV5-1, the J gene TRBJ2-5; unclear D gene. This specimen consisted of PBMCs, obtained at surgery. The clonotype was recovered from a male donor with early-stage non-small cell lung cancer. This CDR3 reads CASSLASNQETQYF. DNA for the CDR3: TGCGCCAGCAGCTTGGCCAGCAACCAAGAGACCCAGTACTTC. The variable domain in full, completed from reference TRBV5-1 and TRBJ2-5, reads KAGVTQTPRYLIKTRGQQVTLSCSPISGHRSVSWYQQTPGQGLQFLFEYFSETQRNKGNFPGRFSGRQFSNSRSEMNVSTLELGDSALYLCASSLASNQETQYFGPGTRLLVL.